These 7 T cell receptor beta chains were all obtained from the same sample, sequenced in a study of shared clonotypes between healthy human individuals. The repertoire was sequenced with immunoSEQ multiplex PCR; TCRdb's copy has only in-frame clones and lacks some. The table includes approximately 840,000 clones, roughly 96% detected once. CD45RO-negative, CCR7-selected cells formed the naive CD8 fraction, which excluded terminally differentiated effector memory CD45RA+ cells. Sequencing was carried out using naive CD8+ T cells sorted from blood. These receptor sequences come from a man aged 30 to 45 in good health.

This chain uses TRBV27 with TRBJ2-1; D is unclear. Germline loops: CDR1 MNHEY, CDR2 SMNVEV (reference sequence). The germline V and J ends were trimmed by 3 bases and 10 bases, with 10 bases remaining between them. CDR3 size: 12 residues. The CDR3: CASSFIGREQFF. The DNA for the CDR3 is TGTGCCAGCAGTTTTATAGGGCGCGAGCAGTTCTTC.

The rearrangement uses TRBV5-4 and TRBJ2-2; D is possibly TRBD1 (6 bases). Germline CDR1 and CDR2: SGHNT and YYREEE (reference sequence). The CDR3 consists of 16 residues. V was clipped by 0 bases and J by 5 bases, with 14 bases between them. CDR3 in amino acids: CASSLEGTYGTGELFF. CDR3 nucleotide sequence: TGTGCCAGCAGCTTGGAGGGGACATATGGAACCGGGGAGCTGTTTTTT. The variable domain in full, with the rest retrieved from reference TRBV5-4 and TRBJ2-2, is ETGVTQSPTHLIKTRGQQVTLRCSSQSGHNTVSWYQQALGQGPQFIFQYYREEENGRGNFPPRFSGLQFPNYSSELNVNALELDDSALYLCASSLEGTYGTGELFFGEGSRLTVL.

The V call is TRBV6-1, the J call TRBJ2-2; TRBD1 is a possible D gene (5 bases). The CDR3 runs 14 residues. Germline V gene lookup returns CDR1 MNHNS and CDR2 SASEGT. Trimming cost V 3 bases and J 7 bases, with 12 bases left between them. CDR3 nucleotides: TGTGCCAGCAGTGAGTCCCAAAGGGGCGGGGAGCTGTTTTTT. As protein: CASSESQRGGELFF.

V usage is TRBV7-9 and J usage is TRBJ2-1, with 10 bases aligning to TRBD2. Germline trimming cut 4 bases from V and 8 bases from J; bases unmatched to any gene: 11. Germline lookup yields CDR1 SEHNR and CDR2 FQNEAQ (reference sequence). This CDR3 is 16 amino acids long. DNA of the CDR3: TGTGCCAGCAGCTGGGACTCTAGCGGGAGTGAACATGAGCAGTTCTTC. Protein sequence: CASSWDSSGSEHEQFF.

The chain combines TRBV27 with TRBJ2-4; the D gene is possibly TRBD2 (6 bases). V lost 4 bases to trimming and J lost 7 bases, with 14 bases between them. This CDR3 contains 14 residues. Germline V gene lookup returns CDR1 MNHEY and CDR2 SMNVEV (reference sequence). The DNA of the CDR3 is TGTGCCAGCAGTTCGGGGAGTGGGAGGAACATTCAGTACTTC. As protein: CASSSGSGRNIQYF.

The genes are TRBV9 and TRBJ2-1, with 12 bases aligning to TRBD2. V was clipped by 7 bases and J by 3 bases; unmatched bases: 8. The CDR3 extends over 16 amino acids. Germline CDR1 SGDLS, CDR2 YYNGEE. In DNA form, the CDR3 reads TGTGCCAGCGGGACTAGCGGGCGTAATCTCTACAATGAGCAGTTCTTC. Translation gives CASGTSGRNLYNEQFF.

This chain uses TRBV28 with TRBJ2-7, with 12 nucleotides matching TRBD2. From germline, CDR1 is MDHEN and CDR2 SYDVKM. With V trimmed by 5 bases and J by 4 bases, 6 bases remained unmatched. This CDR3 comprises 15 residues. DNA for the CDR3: TGTGCCAGCAGTCCCGGACTAGCGGGATTATACGAGCAGTACTTC. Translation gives CASSPGLAGLYEQYF.